The 22 T cell receptor beta chains presented below share a single source sample, sequenced in a study of cytomegalovirus exposure and HLA in healthy donors. Generated by immunoSEQ multiplex PCR, the TCRdb table keeps only in-frame clones and is missing some. The table lists 55,000 to 75,000 clones, 95% of them singletons. Specimen: PBMCs. The receptors here all came from a woman between 18 and 30 years old in good health and CMV-seropositive.

The genes are TRBV6-5 and TRBJ1-4; TRBD1 aligns across 7 bases. This CDR3 is 15 amino acids long. Trimming at V came to 4 bases and at J to 8 bases, leaving 10 bases not matched to a gene. Germline V gene lookup returns CDR1 MNHEY and CDR2 SVGAGI. CDR3 residues: CASSLRTGDSEKLFF. In nucleotides, the CDR3 is TGTGCCAGCAGTTTACGAACAGGGGATTCGGAAAAACTGTTTTTT.

This clone has just one count. V and J are TRBV28 and TRBJ1-5; D may be TRBD1 (6 bases). The CDR3 loop spans 17 amino acids. In germline, CDR1 is MDHEN, CDR2 SYDVKM. V lost 1 base and J 4 bases, leaving 17 bases between the germline ends. CDR3 region: CASSLSFRGGGNQPQHF. The CDR3, as DNA: TGTGCCAGCAGTTTATCATTTCGAGGGGGGGGAAATCAGCCCCAGCATTTT. Supplemented by reference TRBV28 and TRBJ1-5, the full variable domain reads DVKVTQSSRYLVKRTGEKVFLECVQDMDHENMFWYRQDPGLGLRLIYFSYDVKMKEKGDIPEGYSVSREKKERFSLILESASTNQTSMYLCASSLSFRGGGNQPQHFGDGTRLSIL.

The chain couples TRBV7-9 to TRBJ1-5; the D is unclear. The V end lost 5 bases, the J end lost 1 base, and 12 bases lay between the germline ends. This CDR3 is 15 amino acids long. The germline gives CDR1 SEHNR, CDR2 FQNEAQ (reference sequence). The CDR3 nucleotides are TGTGCCAGCAGCCGCGGCGGCTTGAGCAATCAGCCCCAGCATTTT. Its translation is CASSRGGLSNQPQHF.

The rearrangement joins TRBV19 to TRBJ1-5, with unresolved D. The CDR3 totals 15 residues. Germline-derived CDR1 and CDR2 are LNHDA and SQIVND (reference sequence). V dropped 3 bases and J dropped 4 bases, with 13 bases sitting between them. In nucleotides, the CDR3 is TGTGCCAGTAGTATCCAGGCTTCAGTAAATCAGCCCCAGCATTTT. Amino acid sequence: CASSIQASVNQPQHF.

The chain couples TRBV19 to TRBJ2-1; the D gene is possibly TRBD2 (5 bases). V lost 10 bases and J lost 9, with 13 bases in between. Per germline, CDR1 LNHDA and CDR2 SQIVND (reference sequence). CDR3 length: 11 amino acids. CDR3 sequence reads: CATNRGFEQFF. The CDR3 coding sequence is TGTGCCACCAACAGAGGGTTTGAGCAGTTCTTC.

The chain is built from TRBV10-3 and TRBJ1-2, with 7 bases matching TRBD1. The CDR3 has 13 residues. Germline assignment: CDR1 ENHRY and CDR2 SYGVKD. The junction had 1 base not matched to a gene; V was cut back by 5 bases and J by 1 base. CDR3 amino acids: CAISRDSNYGYTF. The DNA of the CDR3 is TGTGCCATCAGTAGGGACAGTAACTATGGCTACACCTTC.

V and J are TRBV9 and TRBJ2-2; tentative D call: TRBD1 (6 bases). Per germline, CDR1 SGDLS and CDR2 YYNGEE. The CDR3 consists of 15 residues. V was clipped by 4 bases and J by 4 bases, with 14 bases between them. CDR3 nucleotides: TGTGCCAGCAGCCGAAACAGGGATCCCACCGGGGAGCTGTTTTTT. Protein: CASSRNRDPTGELFF.

This clone was picked up one time. The CDR3 DNA is TGCGCCAGCAGCTCCGGGACAGGGGGCTACGAGCAGTACTTC. It codes for CASSSGTGGYEQYF. The gene calls are TRBV5-1 and TRBJ2-7, with 11 bases matching TRBD1. CDR1 and CDR2 from the germline V gene are SGHRS and YFSETQ. The CDR3 runs 14 residues. V lost 3 bases and J lost 3; bases outside the gene matches: 2.

Only one count was recorded for this clone. CDR3 nucleotides: TGTGCCAGCAGCCAGAGGGGGAGATCTGGAAACACCATATATTTT. This encodes CASSQRGRSGNTIYF. J is TRBJ1-3 and V is TRBV7-9; a possible D gene is TRBD1 (6 bases). From germline, CDR1 is SEHNR and CDR2 FQNEAQ (reference sequence). V was shortened by 5 bases and J by 1 base, with 12 bases between the two germline ends. The CDR3 length is 15 residues. The full variable domain, with the rest looked up from reference TRBV7-9 and TRBJ1-3, is DTGVSQNPRHKITKRGQNVTFRCDPISEHNRLYWYRQTLGQGPEFLTYFQNEAQLEKSRLLSDRFSAERPKGSFSTLEIQRTEQGDSAMYLCASSQRGRSGNTIYFGEGSWLTVV.

This chain uses TRBV19 with TRBJ1-5; 8 nucleotides align to TRBD1. The CDR3 is made up of 14 amino acids. V gave up 5 bases and J gave up 4 bases; unmatched junction bases: 4. CDR1 is LNHDA, CDR2 SQIVND, per germline (reference sequence). The CDR3 DNA follows: TGTGCCAGTAGTCCGGGACAGGCGAATCAGCCCCAGCATTTT. This codes for CASSPGQANQPQHF.

This chain joins TRBV15 and TRBJ2-7; a possible D gene is TRBD2 (6 bases). CDR3 length: 16 residues. Germline loops: CDR1 LNHNV, CDR2 YYDKDF (reference sequence). With 0 bases removed from V and 3 bases from J, the gap between germline ends came to 15 bases. The CDR3 loop reads CATSRDRGTSFYEQYF. CDR3 DNA: TGTGCCACCAGCAGAGATCGTGGGACTTCTTTCTACGAGCAGTACTTC.

The CDR3 here is CAIMEGQSVTDTQYF. The DNA of the CDR3 is TGTGCCATCATGGAGGGCCAGAGCGTGACAGATACGCAGTATTTT. The J gene is TRBJ2-3, the V gene TRBV10-3; D possibly corresponds to TRBD2 (6 bases). The CDR3 loop spans 15 amino acids. Trimming pared 7 bases from V and 3 bases from J, leaving 17 bases between. Germline V gene lookup returns CDR1 ENHRY and CDR2 SYGVKD.

The CDR3 region has the DNA TGTGCCAGCAGCGCTAGCGGGAGTGTCAACGAGCAGTACTTC. Amino acids: CASSASGSVNEQYF. This sequence joins TRBV9 and TRBJ2-7; 10 bases match TRBD2. The V gene's germline CDR1 is SGDLS and CDR2 YYNGEE. V was clipped by 3 bases and J by 5 bases; unmatched bases: 5. This CDR3 is built from 14 residues.

The chain joins TRBV30 to TRBJ2-7; possible D gene TRBD2, 7 bases. The germline V gene encodes CDR1 GTSNPN and CDR2 SVGIG (reference sequence). V dropped 0 bases and J dropped 3 bases, with 9 bases sitting between them. The CDR3 is 13 amino acids. CDR3 region: CAWSVGGDYEQYF. CDR3 in DNA: TGTGCCTGGAGTGTAGGGGGGGACTACGAGCAGTACTTC.

The chain has TRBV7-5 and TRBJ1-2. TRBV7-5 is assigned pseudogene status. CDR3 size: 14 residues. CDR3 sequence: CARSLAVSHYGYTF. In DNA, the CDR3 is TGTGCCAGAAGCTTAGCCGTGTCCCACTATGGCTACACCTTC.

This clone was observed a few times. The genes are TRBV7-9 and TRBJ1-1; D gene unclear. Germline values: CDR1 SEHNR, CDR2 FQNEAQ (reference sequence). V gave up 3 bases and J gave up 12 bases, with 11 bases separating them. The CDR3 runs 11 residues. The DNA of the CDR3 is TGTGCCAGCAGCTTCGAAACCAGAACTTTCTTT. Residues: CASSFETRTFF.

The rearrangement uses TRBV30 and TRBJ1-4, with TRBD1 matching 9 bases. The germline CDR1 and CDR2 sequences are GTSNPN and SVGIG (reference sequence). CDR3 length: 15 residues. V lost 2 bases to trimming and J lost 10 bases; unmatched junction nucleotides: 11. This CDR3 reads CAWSRPGQGLRKLFF. The CDR3 DNA sequence: TGTGCCTGGAGTAGACCGGGACAGGGTCTCCGAAAACTGTTTTTT.

This clone was detected once. V is TRBV7-2 and J is TRBJ2-3; D possibly corresponds to TRBD2 (6 bases). The V gene's germline CDR1 is SGHTA and CDR2 FQGNSA. V dropped 8 bases and J dropped 4 bases, with 10 bases sitting between them. The CDR3 sequence is 12 residues long. The CDR3 DNA follows: TGTGCCAGCCGGGGGAGATCAGATACGCAGTATTTT. It specifies CASRGRSDTQYF.

The V call is TRBV7-8, the J call TRBJ1-2, with unresolved D. Trimming took 2 bases from V and 0 from J, leaving 22 bases between them. CDR3 size: 19 residues. Germline CDR1 SGHVS, CDR2 FQNEAQ. The CDR3, as DNA: TGTGCCAGCAGCTTAACGTCTGGGCCGGCGAAACCCTCTAACTATGGCTACACCTTC. This gives the protein CASSLTSGPAKPSNYGYTF.

The rearrangement links TRBV5-4 to TRBJ2-7, with 8 bases that match TRBD1. The CDR3 sequence is 15 residues long. J gave up 1 base and V 3 bases, and 6 bases lay outside the gene matches. CDR1 is SGHNT and CDR2 is YYREEE in the germline V gene (reference sequence). CDR3 residues: CASSSGDRYSYEQYF. The DNA of the CDR3 is TGTGCCAGCAGCTCGGGGGACAGGTATTCCTACGAGCAGTACTTC.

V usage is TRBV6-1 and J usage is TRBJ1-2; 9 bases align to TRBD1. The CDR3 runs 13 residues. The junction had 6 bases not matched to a gene; V was cut back by 8 bases and J by 5 bases. Germline lookup yields CDR1 MNHNS and CDR2 SASEGT. The CDR3 sequence is CASSWTGEYGYTF. The CDR3 DNA reads TGTGCCAGCTCATGGACAGGGGAGTATGGCTACACCTTC.

The rearrangement links TRBV27 to TRBJ2-7, with D possibly matching TRBD2 (6 bases). CDR1 is MNHEY and CDR2 is SMNVEV in the germline V gene (reference sequence). The CDR3 runs 14 residues. Trimming removed 5 bases at V and 0 bases at J, with 11 bases between. The CDR3 DNA sequence: TGTGCCAGCAGTACCGGGGGTCGCTCCTACGAGCAGTACTTC. This sequence encodes CASSTGGRSYEQYF.